This T cell receptor beta chain was captured by sequencing in a study of CD8+ T cells in alopecia areata. Study information: Percent affected scalp area, the SALT score, rated treated patients' severity. Whole-study results and caveats: Many expanded lesional clones remained in scalp and blood on tofacitinib.

Germline CDR1 is LGHNA and CDR2 is YNFKEQ. This CDR3 has 12 residues. V shed 0 bases and J shed 7 bases, with 4 bases lying between them. To note about this clone: Its antigen is unidentified.

Noted treatment: oral pan-JAK inhibitor, 5-10 mg twice daily. Reverse transcribed after extraction, RNA yielded cDNA as the sequencing template. Sequencing used immunoSEQ multiplex PCR; TCRdb keeps in-frame clones, though not all of them. The top ten clones hold more than 15% of a sample with about 150,000 clones, roughly 52% of them seen once. The sample in question was CD8+ T cells sorted from blood, obtained at week 4, from a patient treated with tofacitinib. The source of this sequence is a human donor with alopecia areata. V and J are TRBV4-2 and TRBJ1-5; D unresolved. Here the CDR3 reads CASSQDGQPQHF. CDR3 nucleotide sequence: TGTGCCAGCAGCCAAGACGGACAGCCCCAGCATTTT.